The present T cell receptor beta chain was sequenced within a study of T cell responses to AZD1222 COVID-19 vaccine. In the case of this clone: The antigen is unknown.

V gave up 5 bases and J gave up 5 bases; unmatched junction bases: 9. This CDR3 has 16 residues. The germline CDR1 and CDR2 sequences are SNHLY and FYNNEI. Measured with immunoSEQ multiplex PCR; TCRdb has only the in-frame clones, and not every one. The top ten hold approximately 5.9% of the sample, which has 95,000 to 150,000 clones, 70% to 90% seen once. Findings and limits, study-wide: Targets within unmutated variant regions were reportedly found for nearly half of spike-specific TCRs. All repertoire sampling was performed exclusively after the peak T cell response. Across the whole spike, CD4 TCRs peaked at regions 160-218 and 743-854.

The chain uses TRBV2 and TRBJ2-7; the match to TRBD2 covers 13 bases. The TCR originated in an adult in good health. The sequences come from peripheral blood, collected on day 0 of AZD1222 vaccination. The CDR3 nucleotides read TGTGCCAGCAGTCGCACCGGGACTAGCGGGGTCAACGAGCAGTACTTC. It encodes CASSRTGTSGVNEQYF.